This T cell receptor (beta chain) is from a study of identifying expanded T cells in peripheral blood. Healthy donors had no documented immune events, such as infections, while sampled. The CDR3 covers 15 residues. The V end was cut by 2 bases, the J end by 6 bases, with 18 bases between. Germline V CDR1 and CDR2: SQVTM, ANQGSEA. The data were produced by immunoSEQ multiplex PCR, yet TCRdb's version contains in-frame clones alone and is incomplete. The profile shows approximately 92,000 clones, 70% to 90% of them singletons. Study results and caveats: Clone count variance between approximately two-week samples rose with total template count. Over about two and four weeks, about 15 and 18 clones changed, versus 1.2 between replicates.

For this clone: Its antigen is not known.

Sequenced material: blood. The chain has TRBV29-1 and TRBJ2-3, with D perhaps TRBD1 (6 bases). The source of this sequence is a person between 18 and 75 years old in good health. This CDR3 is CSVERWGPQEDTQYF. DNA for the CDR3: TGCAGCGTTGAAAGGTGGGGGCCGCAGGAGGATACGCAGTATTTT.